Reported below is one T cell receptor (beta chain). Germline lookup yields CDR1 SGHAT and CDR2 FQNNGV. This CDR3 is 15 amino acids long. V lost 4 bases to trimming and J lost 1 base, with 14 bases between them. Measured with immunoSEQ multiplex PCR; TCRdb has only the in-frame clones, and not every one. The sample contains more than 300,000 clones, about 89% of which appear only once. These data originate in a study of blood T cell repertoires in COVID-19. Study details: The United States, Italy and Spain supplied acute and convalescent COVID-19 samples. The cDNA or gDNA used as material had been derived from T cells, B-cell-depleted T cells, or PBMCs.

This TCR derives from a woman aged 25 to 39 with COVID-19, enrolled during active disease. Sequenced: peripheral blood. The chain employs TRBV11-2 and TRBJ2-7, with D tentatively TRBD1 (6 bases). The CDR3: CASSSNSGESYEQYF. CDR3 DNA sequence: TGTGCCAGCAGCTCTAACTCAGGGGAATCCTACGAGCAGTACTTC. Filled out from reference TRBV11-2 and TRBJ2-7, the complete variable domain reads EAGVAQSPRYKIIEKRQSVAFWCNPISGHATLYWYQQILGQGPKLLIQFQNNGVVDDSQLPKDRFSAERLKGVDSTLKIQPAKLEDSAVYLCASSSNSGESYEQYFGPGTRLTVT.